This entry describes one T cell receptor beta chain. Its antigen is undetermined. Time point indicated: newly diagnosed GD, antithyroid drugs for less than 3 months. From PBMCs, RNA was extracted and then used to make the TCR library. The sample belongs to a study of regulatory T cells in long-lasting Graves disease. With iRepertoire HTBI primers and Arm-PCR of CDR3 regions, TCR beta libraries were built. TCRdb fed the multiplex PCR reads into MiXCR, producing one record per CDR3 protein. Of a few hundred thousand distinct CDR3 sequences listed, around 13% are singletons. The CDR3 sequence is 13 residues long. V lost 3 bases and J 9 bases, leaving 15 bases between the germline ends. Germline V lookup: CDR1 DFQATT, CDR2 SNEGSKA (reference sequence). General study points: The small sample size may have reduced accuracy.

The same data also contributed to another study, on T cells in Graves' hyperthyroidism and ophthalmopathy. In that study: Using the HTBI primer set, a first-round RT-PCR was run on the TCR CDR3.

The chain has TRBV20-1 and TRBJ2-1; a possible D gene is TRBD2 (5 bases). This TCR derives from a woman in her 50s with Graves disease. The source material was peripheral blood mononuclear cells (PBMCs), sampled at new diagnosis, from a patient treated with antithyroid drugs. The CDR3, as DNA: TGCAGTGCTAGCAGTCTAGCCCCTTTTGAGCAGTTCTTC. Residues: CSASSLAPFEQFF.